The 3 T cell receptor beta chains reported below all come from one sample, sequenced in a study of T cells in Graves' hyperthyroidism and ophthalmopathy. RNA transcripts provided the source from which TCR beta CDR3 regions were amplified. The HTBI primer set drove a first-round RT-PCR of the TCR CDR3. TCRdb ran MiXCR on the multiplex PCR reads and lists one entry per CDR3 protein. The sample lists fewer than 750,000 distinct CDR3 sequences; 14% to 15% were seen once. Sequenced: blood. The receptors originated from a woman aged 40 to 50 with Graves' ophthalmopathy.

This clonotype appeared many times. The chain combines TRBV29-1 with TRBJ2-4; 8 bases map to TRBD2. V shed 2 bases and J 6 bases; nucleotides not matched to a gene: 3. Germline assignment: CDR1 SQVTM and CDR2 ANQGSEA. The CDR3 sequence is 13 residues long. CDR3 residues: CSVERLAGNIQYF. CDR3 nucleotide sequence: TGCAGCGTTGAAAGGCTAGCGGGAAACATTCAGTACTTC.

The table lists this clonotype with many counts. The chain couples TRBV20-1 to TRBJ1-5; D is unresolved. The germline V gene encodes CDR1 DFQATT and CDR2 SNEGSKA (reference sequence). Trimming took 0 bases from V and 5 from J, leaving 17 bases between them. The CDR3 totals 16 residues. CDR3 sequence: CSARDSRKGPDQPQHF. DNA of the CDR3: TGCAGTGCTAGAGATTCAAGAAAAGGACCGGATCAGCCCCAGCATTTT.

This clonotype was found many times. The V gene is TRBV11-2, the J gene TRBJ1-2, with 8 bases lining up with TRBD1. The trim removed 2 bases at V and 5 bases at J, leaving 13 bases unmatched. The CDR3 covers 17 residues. Germline V lookup: CDR1 SGHAT, CDR2 FQNNGV. DNA for the CDR3: TGTGCCAGCAGCTTAACCAGATCTCGGACAGGGCGGTATGGCTACACCTTC. Translated, it gives CASSLTRSRTGRYGYTF.